These 31 T cell receptor beta chains were all obtained from the same sample, sequenced in a study of T cell clonality in common variable immunodeficiency. Whole-study results and caveats: In common variable immunodeficiency, TCR beta chains reportedly carried fewer deletions and N-nucleotide insertions.

The repertoire was sequenced with immunoSEQ multiplex PCR; TCRdb's copy has only in-frame clones and lacks some. This sample comprises under 40,000 clones, none seen once only. The antigens of these receptors remain unknown. What was sequenced was peripheral blood mononuclear cells. These receptors were obtained from a human donor with common variable immunodeficiency.

This clone showed up just a few times. The CDR3 is cut off 3 residues early in the read; its end comes from the germline J gene. The V and J genes are TRBV18 and TRBJ1-4; D uncertain. The CDR3 runs 13 residues. Trimming removed 1 base from V and 7 bases from J, with 7 bases in between. The V gene's germline CDR1 is KGHSH and CDR2 LQKENI. The CDR3 sequence is CASSPRSAEKLFF. The CDR3 DNA, read in part, is TGTGCCAGCTCACCACGTAGTGCTGAAAAA.

This clone came up many times. The read finishes 3 residues shy of the CDR3 end, and the germline J gene is used to complete it. This chain uses TRBV29-1 with TRBJ1-5; the match to TRBD1 covers 8 bases. The CDR3 extends over 13 amino acids. Germline lookup yields CDR1 SQVTM and CDR2 ANQGSEA. Trimming at V came to 7 bases and at J to 6 bases, leaving 8 bases not matched to a gene. The CDR3 loop is CSGNGQGGQPQHF. Partial CDR3 DNA: TGCAGCGGTAACGGACAGGGCGGTCAGCCC. Together with reference TRBV29-1 and TRBJ1-5, the CDR3 gives the full variable domain: SAVISQKPSRDICQRGTSLTIQCQVDSQVTMMFWYRQQPGQSLTLIATANQGSEATYESGFVIDKFPISRPNLTFSTLTVSNMSPEDSSIYLCSGNGQGGQPQHFGDGTRLSIL.

On this clone itself: From the germline J gene comes the end of the CDR3, since the read stops 3 residues before it. The chain recombines TRBV5-1 with TRBJ2-7, with a tentative D call TRBD1 (5 bases). In germline, CDR1 is SGHRS, CDR2 YFSETQ. The germline V and J ends were trimmed by 0 bases and 2 bases, with 15 bases remaining between them. This CDR3 contains 16 residues. The chain's CDR3 is CASSLDGSLGAYEQYF. The sequenced part of the CDR3 DNA is TGCGCCAGCAGCTTGGACGGCAGCCTAGGGGCCTACGAG.

This clone was seen a handful of times. A junction boundary mismatches the germline segment, possibly from a read error. The read terminates 3 residues before the CDR3 end, so the remaining end is supplied by the germline J gene. The chain uses TRBV10-3 and TRBJ1-6, with D possibly matching TRBD1 (5 bases). Germline loops: CDR1 ENHRY, CDR2 SYGVKD. This CDR3 has 17 residues. CDR3 DNA (partial): TGTGCCAACAGTGAGAGGCAGGGCTATTTCTATAATTCACCC. This sequence encodes CANSERQGYFYNSP. The CDR3 reads in full as CANSERQGYFYNSPLHF.

This clone was seen at least ten times. From the germline J gene comes the end of the CDR3, since the read stops 3 residues before it. This sequence joins TRBV5-1 and TRBJ2-5, with unresolved D. The CDR3 is made up of 14 amino acids. Germline V gene lookup returns CDR1 SGHRS and CDR2 YFSETQ. The V and J ends lost 0 bases and 5 bases respectively, with 11 bases between them. The CDR3 bases that were read are TGCGCCAGCAGCTTGGTTACCGGTGAGGAGACC. Its protein product is CASSLVTGEET. The whole CDR3 protein is CASSLVTGEETQYF.

The sample holds a few counts of this clone. The read gets to within 3 residues of the CDR3 end, and the germline J gene fills in the rest. The V gene is TRBV19, the J gene TRBJ2-6; unclear D gene. Trimming left V 2 bases short and J 0 bases short, with 14 bases between. The germline gives CDR1 LNHDA, CDR2 SQIVND (reference sequence). This CDR3 is 18 amino acids long. The DNA read from the CDR3 is TGTGCCAGTAGTATATTTCCGCGAGGCGGCTCTGGGGCCAACGTC. This translates into CASSIFPRGGSGANV. The CDR3 in its entirety is CASSIFPRGGSGANVLTF.

A few counts support this clone. The read ends 3 residues shy of where the CDR3 ends; the end is completed using the germline J gene. The J gene is TRBJ2-1, the V gene TRBV5-1, with a possible D match to TRBD1 (5 bases). The CDR3 spans 15 residues. CDR1 and CDR2 from the germline V gene are SGHRS and YFSETQ. V lost 6 bases and J lost 4, with 17 bases in between. CDR3 in amino acids: CASNGVGWTYNEQFF. CDR3 bases read: TGCGCCAGCAACGGTGTCGGGTGGACATACAATGAG.

As to this clone: The sequenced fragment ends 3 residues before the CDR3 boundary, so the rest is inferred from the germline J gene. The V gene is TRBV2, the J gene TRBJ2-2; 10 bases map to TRBD1. This CDR3 spans 14 amino acids. After removal of 6 bases from V and 6 bases from J, the junction contained 4 bases not matched to a gene. Per germline, CDR1 SNHLY and CDR2 FYNNEI. The CDR3 region is CASRRDRGAGELFF. CDR3 bases read: TGTGCCAGCAGACGGGACAGGGGCGCCGGGGAG.

There are a few counts of this clone. Read coverage stops 3 residues before the CDR3 terminus; the germline J gene supplies the remainder. V usage is TRBV30 and J usage is TRBJ1-5, with 9 nucleotides matching TRBD1. After removal of 4 bases from V and 6 bases from J, the junction contained 10 bases not matched to a gene. The CDR3 is 15 residues long. Germline assignment: CDR1 GTSNPN and CDR2 SVGIG (reference sequence). The part of the CDR3 DNA that was read is TGTGCCTGGAATGGTCCCGGGACAGGGATTCAGCCC. Amino acid sequence: CAWNGPGTGIQP. The complete CDR3 sequence is CAWNGPGTGIQPQHF.

A few counts support this clone. The missing CDR3 end, 3 residues past where the read stops, is filled in from the germline J gene. The chain couples TRBV7-3 to TRBJ2-1; TRBD1 aligns across 8 bases. The CDR3 has 14 amino acids. Germline CDR1 SGHTA, CDR2 FQGTGA. The J segment lost 5 bases and the V segment lost 4 bases, leaving 4 bases of the junction unmatched. The sequenced part of the CDR3 DNA is TGTGCCAGCAGCTCCCCGGGACAGGACAATGAG. Protein product: CASSSPGQDNE. The complete CDR3 reads CASSSPGQDNEQFF.

With regard to this clone: The read terminates 3 residues ahead of where the CDR3 ends, so the germline J gene completes it. The chain combines TRBV19 with TRBJ2-6; maybe TRBD1 (5 bases). Germline lookup yields CDR1 LNHDA and CDR2 SQIVND (reference sequence). This CDR3 is built from 16 residues. Trimming left V 3 bases short and J 2 bases short, with 11 bases between. The DNA read from the CDR3 is TGTGCCAGTAGTATCCTTTCAGGGACTGGGGCCAACGTC. Amino acid sequence: CASSILSGTGANV. The full CDR3 reads CASSILSGTGANVLTF.

Points on this clone: The read falls 3 residues short of the CDR3 end, and the missing part is taken from the germline J gene. The rearrangement joins TRBV19 to TRBJ1-4, with D perhaps TRBD1 (5 bases). There are 13 residues in the CDR3. Germline CDR1 and CDR2: LNHDA and SQIVND (reference sequence). The V end was cut by 6 bases, the J end by 4 bases, with 9 bases between. The CDR3 sequence: CASSIGHNEKLFF. The part of the CDR3 DNA that was read is TGTGCCAGTAGCATCGGACATAATGAAAAA. Variable domain in full (rest from reference TRBV19 and TRBJ1-4): DGGITQSPKYLFRKEGQNVTLSCEQNLNHDAMYWYRQDPGQGLRLIYYSQIVNDFQKGDIAEGYSVSREKKESFPLTVTSAQKNPTAFYLCASSIGHNEKLFFGSGTQLSVL.

The table lists this clone with many counts. The CDR3 end lies 3 residues beyond the end of the read and is filled in from the germline J gene. This sequence joins TRBV5-6 and TRBJ1-2; tentative D call: TRBD1 (5 bases). CDR3 length equals 15 residues. V was clipped by 6 bases and J by 4 bases, with 19 bases between them. Germline V lookup: CDR1 SGHDT, CDR2 YYEEEE. The CDR3 DNA, read in part, is TGTGCCAGCACCCTTAGCGGCAGGGCCATCTATGGC. Translation: CASTLSGRAIYG. The complete CDR3 sequence is CASTLSGRAIYGYTF.

Concerning this clone itself: Read data end 3 residues before the CDR3 end; the end is taken from the germline J gene. The chain is built from TRBV19 and TRBJ1-5; weak D call: TRBD1 (5 bases). The germline V gene encodes CDR1 LNHDA and CDR2 SQIVND (reference sequence). Trimming pared 2 bases from V and 0 bases from J, leaving 8 bases between. CDR3 length: 15 residues. Incomplete CDR3 DNA: TGTGCCAGTAGTATAAAAGGGGTTAGCAATCAGCCC. Translating gives CASSIKGVSNQP. The entire CDR3 reads CASSIKGVSNQPQHF.

This clone occurred many times. The read terminates 3 residues before the CDR3 end, so the remaining end is supplied by the germline J gene. V gene TRBV5-1 combines with J gene TRBJ2-7; TRBD2 matches 14 bases. This CDR3 has 14 residues. V was pared by 4 bases and J by 3 bases, with 0 bases of the junction left unmatched. Germline V gene sequence: CDR1 SGHRS, CDR2 YFSETQ. CDR3 bases read: TGCGCCAGCAGCGGGACTAGCGGGGGCTACGAG. Protein: CASSGTSGGYE. The complete CDR3 sequence is CASSGTSGGYEQYF. Full variable domain (rest looked up from reference TRBV5-1 and TRBJ2-7): KAGVTQTPRYLIKTRGQQVTLSCSPISGHRSVSWYQQTPGQGLQFLFEYFSETQRNKGNFPGRFSGRQFSNSRSEMNVSTLELGDSALYLCASSGTSGGYEQYFGPGTRLTVT.

This clone appeared many times. The CDR3 is cut off 3 residues early in the read; its end comes from the germline J gene. This chain links TRBV7-3 with TRBJ2-2; D may be TRBD2 (6 bases). This CDR3 comprises 16 residues. Germline V gives CDR1 SGHTA, CDR2 FQGTGA. The ends were cut back, 1 base at V and 7 bases at J, with 16 bases in the middle. The CDR3 reads CASSLIGDSGFGELFF. Incomplete CDR3 DNA: TGTGCCAGCAGCTTAATTGGGGACTCCGGCTTCGGGGAG.

Many counts were recorded for this clone. The missing CDR3 end, 3 residues past where the read stops, is filled in from the germline J gene. This chain links TRBV20-1 with TRBJ2-7; no reliable D call. The V gene lost 3 bases and the J gene lost 2 bases, with 8 bases spanning the gap. The CDR3 loop spans 12 amino acids. Germline CDR1 is DFQATT and CDR2 is SNEGSKA (reference sequence). CDR3 bases read: TGCAGTGCTAGGCAGACAACCTACGAG. Translation gives CSARQTTYE. The full-length CDR3 reads as CSARQTTYEQYF.

About this clone: The sequence runs out 3 residues before the end of the CDR3; the remainder is reconstructed from the germline J gene. This chain connects TRBV30 to TRBJ1-3; D not resolved. The CDR3 is 14 residues long. Germline CDR1 GTSNPN, CDR2 SVGIG (reference sequence). Trimming took 1 base from V and 4 from J, leaving 11 bases between them. The CDR3 DNA, read in part, is TGTGCCTGGAGTGGAGGGCTGGAAGGAAACACC. This translates into CAWSGGLEGNT. From start to end, the CDR3 is CAWSGGLEGNTIYF. Looking up the rest from reference TRBV30 and TRBJ1-3 gives the full variable domain: SQTIHQWPATLVQPVGSPLSLECTVEGTSNPNLYWYRQAAGRGLQLLFYSVGIGQISSEVPQNLSASRPQDRQFILSSKKLLLSDSGFYLCAWSGGLEGNTIYFGEGSWLTVV.

About this clone itself: The read falls 3 residues short of the CDR3 end, and the missing part is taken from the germline J gene. V and J are TRBV19 and TRBJ1-6; D call uncertain. The V end was cut by 6 bases, the J end by 5 bases, with 11 bases between. The CDR3 has 14 residues. The germline CDR1 and CDR2 sequences are LNHDA and SQIVND (reference sequence). This CDR3 is CASRTGEHNSPLHF. The covered CDR3 bases are TGTGCCAGTAGAACCGGGGAACATAATTCACCC.

As to this clone: The CDR3 end lies 3 residues beyond the end of the read and is filled in from the germline J gene. This rearrangement joins TRBV7-9 to TRBJ1-2, with D uncertain. V was pared by 4 bases and J by 5 bases, with 8 bases between. CDR3 size: 12 residues. CDR1 and CDR2 (germline): SEHNR, FQNEAQ (reference sequence). Incomplete CDR3 DNA: TGTGCCAGCAGCTCAGAGACTTATGGC. Translation: CASSSETYG. The complete CDR3 reads CASSSETYGYTF. The complete variable domain, with remaining parts taken from reference TRBV7-9 and TRBJ1-2, reads DTGVSQNPRHKITKRGQNVTFRCDPISEHNRLYWYRQTLGQGPEFLTYFQNEAQLEKSRLLSDRFSAERPKGSFSTLEIQRTEQGDSAMYLCASSSETYGYTFGSGTRLTVV.

This clone was observed at least ten times. The missing CDR3 end, 3 residues past where the read stops, is filled in from the germline J gene. V gene TRBV7-7 combines with J gene TRBJ2-5; 8 bases line up with TRBD2. Germline CDR1 is SSHAT and CDR2 is FNYEAQ (reference sequence). CDR3 length: 14 residues. The J segment lost 5 bases and the V segment lost 7 bases, leaving 9 bases of the junction unmatched. CDR3 DNA, as far as it was read: TGTGCCAGCACCCCGGGAGGGGCAGCCGAGACC. This translates into CASTPGGAAET. The complete CDR3 sequence is CASTPGGAAETQYF.

In this sample, this clone turned up many times. The observed sequence ends 3 residues before the CDR3 terminus, with the missing tail filled in from the germline J gene. The gene calls are TRBV5-1 and TRBJ1-2, with 10 nucleotides matching TRBD1. Germline V CDR1 and CDR2: SGHRS, YFSETQ. The CDR3 length is 16 residues. With V trimmed by 4 bases and J by 1 base, 7 bases remained unmatched. CDR3 protein: CASSRRTGGFNYGYTF. The covered CDR3 bases are TGCGCCAGCAGCAGGCGGACAGGGGGTTTTAACTATGGC.

The sample holds many counts of this clone. The read comes to an end 3 residues before the CDR3 does, leaving the germline J gene to fill in the end. V usage is TRBV20-1 and J usage is TRBJ2-7; D may be TRBD2 (6 bases). The CDR3 extends over 14 amino acids. Germline V CDR1 and CDR2: DFQATT, SNEGSKA (reference sequence). V lost 7 bases and J 6 bases, leaving 22 bases between the germline ends. The chain's CDR3 is CSVRSFAGSPEQYF. CDR3 DNA, as far as it was read: TGCAGTGTCAGAAGTTTCGCGGGGTCTCCCGAG.

This clone was seen only a few times. The missing CDR3 end, 3 residues past where the read stops, is filled in from the germline J gene. The chain uses TRBV30 and TRBJ1-5; D call uncertain. Germline V CDR1 and CDR2: GTSNPN, SVGIG (reference sequence). The CDR3 is 14 residues long. V gave up 3 bases and J gave up 7 bases, with 16 bases separating them. The CDR3 here is CAWSRDRRAQPQHF. The part of the CDR3 DNA that was read is TGTGCCTGGAGCCGAGACCGGAGGGCACAGCCC.

With respect to this clone: The CDR3 end lies 3 residues beyond the end of the read and is filled in from the germline J gene. This sequence joins TRBV13 and TRBJ2-7; TRBD1 matches at 8 bases. The CDR3 is made up of 15 amino acids. Looked up from germline, CDR1 is PRHDT and CDR2 is FYEKMQ (reference sequence). V was pared by 0 bases and J by 6 bases, with 7 bases of the junction left unmatched. The part of the CDR3 DNA that was read is TGTGCCAGCAGCTTAGGCTTGGACAGGGTCTCCGAG. This sequence encodes CASSLGLDRVSE. The entire CDR3 reads CASSLGLDRVSEQYF.

The sample holds many counts of this clone. The CDR3 extends 3 residues past the end of the read, so its final part is completed from the germline J gene. The rearrangement uses TRBV18 and TRBJ2-7; 8 bases agree with TRBD2. The V gene end was trimmed by 4 bases and the J gene end by 3 bases; junction bases not matched to a gene: 2. The germline gives CDR1 KGHSH, CDR2 LQKENI. This CDR3 has 13 amino acids. CDR3 protein: CASSLGTSYEQYF. The part of the CDR3 DNA that was read is TGTGCCAGCTCACTCGGGACTAGCTACGAG.

This clone was observed a few times. The sequenced fragment ends 3 residues before the CDR3 boundary, so the rest is inferred from the germline J gene. The V call is TRBV18, the J call TRBJ1-1, with 10 bases that match TRBD1. The length of the CDR3 is 15 residues. Per the germline V gene, CDR1 is KGHSH and CDR2 is LQKENI. V was clipped by 5 bases and J by 6 bases; unmatched bases: 9. CDR3 residues: CASSSGTGDSPEAFF. CDR3 bases read: TGTGCCAGCTCATCGGGGACAGGGGATAGCCCTGAA. Full variable domain (remainder filled in from reference TRBV18 and TRBJ1-1): NAGVMQNPRHLVRRRGQEARLRCSPMKGHSHVYWYRQLPEEGLKFMVYLQKENIIDESGMPKERFSAEFPKEGPSILRIQQVVRGDSAAYFCASSSGTGDSPEAFFGQGTRLTVV.

This clone was detected a few times. The CDR3 is cut off 3 residues early in the read; its end comes from the germline J gene. The chain recombines TRBV7-9 with TRBJ1-2, with 8 bases fitting TRBD1. V lost 1 base to trimming and J lost 4 bases; unmatched junction nucleotides: 5. Germline-derived CDR1 and CDR2 are SEHNR and FQNEAQ (reference sequence). CDR3 length equals 15 residues. CDR3 protein: CASSLDQGAFYGYTF. The DNA read from the CDR3 is TGTGCCAGCAGCTTAGACCAGGGGGCGTTCTATGGC.

This clone was counted between two and nine times. The read falls 3 residues short of the CDR3 end, and the missing part is taken from the germline J gene. The V and J genes are TRBV2 and TRBJ1-1, with 7 nucleotides matching TRBD1. The CDR3 has 15 amino acids. The V gene's germline CDR1 is SNHLY and CDR2 FYNNEI. Unmatched junction bases numbered 9, after V lost 8 bases and J lost 0 bases. CDR3 sequence reads: CASGEGGSMNTEAFF. Partial CDR3 DNA: TGTGCCAGCGGCGAAGGGGGCTCCATGAACACTGAA.

In regard to this clone: The read terminates 3 residues before the CDR3 end, so the remaining end is supplied by the germline J gene. The chain is built from TRBV18 and TRBJ2-7; no clear D gene. Germline V gene data show CDR1 as KGHSH and CDR2 as LQKENI. Trimming cost V 5 bases and J 3 bases, with 5 bases left between them. The CDR3 contains 11 residues. The CDR3 region is CASSSDYEQYF. The part of the CDR3 DNA that was read is TGTGCCAGCTCATCAGACTACGAG.

This clone was picked up many times. The read terminates 3 residues before the CDR3 end, so the remaining end is supplied by the germline J gene. The J gene is TRBJ2-3, the V gene TRBV18, with TRBD2 matching 13 bases. The trim removed 4 bases at V and 5 bases at J, leaving 0 bases unmatched. From germline, CDR1 is KGHSH and CDR2 LQKENI. This CDR3 is built from 14 residues. The CDR3: CASSRTSGGDTQYF. CDR3 bases read: TGTGCCAGCTCACGGACTAGCGGGGGAGATACG.